This passage covers 25 T cell receptor beta chains from one sample sequenced in a study of tumor-infiltrating lymphocytes in primary liver carcinoma. Making TCR beta cDNA involved around 510 ng total RNA and a constant-region primer. Three-round nested multiplex PCR performed with slightly modified ARM-PCR produced the TCR beta libraries. Primers for the first two PCR rounds were TRBV1-TRBV30 forward primers and a C-beta reverse primer (approximately 10 cycles per round). TCRdb processed the multiplex PCR reads anew with MiXCR; each CDR3 protein has one entry. Of about 200,000 distinct CDR3 sequences listed, around three fifths were seen once; the top ten hold 6% to 8.5%. Unsorted whole blood yielded the blood RNA, and germline DNA was also extracted. The sequencing input was peripheral blood. The receptors were sampled from a woman aged 60-70 years with primary liver carcinoma and hepatitis B virus infection.

On this clonotype: One end of the junction does not line up with germline, which may come from a read error. The chain combines TRBV5-1 with TRBJ2-7; 9 positions match TRBD1. The length of the CDR3 is 14 residues. The germline V gene encodes CDR1 SGHRS and CDR2 YFSETQ. The CDR3 is CAISPWTGDYEQYF. CDR3 coding DNA: TGCGCCATCAGCCCATGGACAGGGGACTACGAGCAGTACTTC.

The gene calls are TRBV11-2 and TRBJ1-1; no firm D call. V lost 5 bases to trimming and J lost 7 bases, with 17 bases between them. Germline values: CDR1 SGHAT, CDR2 FQNNGV. The CDR3 has 14 amino acids. The CDR3 nucleotides read TGTGCCAGCAGCCCCCGTAGTGAAGTGGATGAAGCTTTCTTT. Protein: CASSPRSEVDEAFF.

This clonotype was counted between two and nine times. This chain connects TRBV5-1 to TRBJ1-2, with TRBD1 matching over 7 bases. CDR3 length: 14 residues. CDR1 and CDR2 from the germline V gene are SGHRS and YFSETQ. Trimming at V came to 3 bases and at J to 4 bases, leaving 6 bases not matched to a gene. DNA of the CDR3: TGCGCCAGCAGCTCCCAGGGGGGGGCCTATGGCTACACCTTC. Protein: CASSSQGGAYGYTF.

Points on this clonotype: Its ends do not fully match the called genes, so a read error is possible. The chain links TRBV12-3 or TRBV12-4 to TRBJ1-6; 9 bases agree with TRBD1. The CDR3 sequence is 15 residues long. In DNA form, the CDR3 reads TGTGCCAACAGTCCGGGGACAGGGTCGAATTCACCCCTCCACTTC. Its protein product is CANSPGTGSNSPLHF.

This clonotype is deemed medium-sized. This rearrangement joins TRBV29-1 to TRBJ2-1; tentative D call: TRBD2 (6 bases). CDR3 length: 16 amino acids. Germline V CDR1 and CDR2: SQVTM, ANQGSEA. V shed 3 bases and J shed 7 bases, with 22 bases lying between them. The CDR3 loop reads CSVEGTLAPEWNEQFF. Here the CDR3 DNA reads TGCAGCGTTGAGGGAACACTAGCTCCCGAGTGGAATGAGCAGTTCTTC.

The genes are TRBV11-1 and TRBJ2-3, with TRBD2 identical over 10 bases. The CDR3 has 15 amino acids. V lost 5 bases, J lost 5 bases, and 7 bases stayed unmatched. CDR1 and CDR2 from the germline V gene are SGHAT and FQDESV (reference sequence). The CDR3 spells CASSQKAGGQDTQYF. The CDR3 coding sequence is TGTGCCAGCAGCCAAAAAGCGGGGGGGCAAGATACGCAGTATTTT.

The chain joins TRBV28 to TRBJ2-6; D is undetermined. This CDR3 region has 15 residues. V lost 3 bases, J lost 0 bases, and 6 bases lay in between. Germline assignment: CDR1 MDHEN and CDR2 SYDVKM. CDR3 in DNA: TGTGCCAGCAGTTTCTGGAGCTCTGGGGCCAACGTCCTGACTTTC. Its translation is CASSFWSSGANVLTF. The variable domain in full, completed from reference TRBV28 and TRBJ2-6, reads DVKVTQSSRYLVKRTGEKVFLECVQDMDHENMFWYRQDPGLGLRLIYFSYDVKMKEKGDIPEGYSVSREKKERFSLILESASTNQTSMYLCASSFWSSGANVLTFGAGSRLTVL.

Comment on this clonotype: A much larger clone sits a single nucleotide away, making a read error possible. This CDR3 is missing its conserved last phenylalanine or tryptophan, likely due to a read error. The V and J genes are TRBV5-5 and TRBJ1-1; D not certain. V dropped 2 bases and J dropped 11 bases, with 13 bases sitting between them. The CDR3 has 12 residues. Germline CDR1 is SGHKS and CDR2 is YYEKEE (reference sequence). Here the CDR3 reads CASSLEELGAFS. The CDR3 DNA is TGTGCCAGCAGCTTAGAGGAACTTGGGGCTTTCTCT.

Notes on this clonotype: A much larger clone differs by one base, so this may be a read error. The chain has TRBV4-1 and TRBJ2-1; 8 nucleotides line up with TRBD2. This CDR3 has 15 residues. V lost 1 base to trimming and J lost 11 bases; unmatched junction nucleotides: 10. From germline, CDR1 is MGHRA and CDR2 YSYEKL. The chain's CDR3 is CASSQGPSGLNKQFF. The CDR3 region has the DNA TGCGCCAGCAGCCAAGGGCCTAGCGGGTTGAATAAGCAGTTCTTC.

As for this clonotype: Mismatch with germline at one junction end may stem from a read error. The chain links TRBV11-1 to TRBJ2-4, with 7 bases identical to TRBD1. Germline values: CDR1 SGHAT, CDR2 FQDESV (reference sequence). CDR3 length: 14 amino acids. CDR3 nucleotide sequence: TGTGCCAGCAGCCCTCGACAGGGTCTGAACACTCAGTACTTT. The encoded protein is CASSPRQGLNTQYF.

The chain combines TRBV7-8 with TRBJ1-2, with 7 bases matching TRBD1. V was pared by 4 bases and J by 4 bases, with 15 bases of the junction left unmatched. The CDR3 contains 17 residues. Per the germline V gene, CDR1 is SGHVS and CDR2 is FQNEAQ. CDR3 sequence (DNA): TGTGCCAGCAGCTCGACCAGAACAGGGGTCCGTGGCTATGGCTACACCTTC. This codes for CASSSTRTGVRGYGYTF.

At least ten counts were recorded for this clonotype. The chain carries TRBV6-6 and TRBJ2-7; perhaps D is TRBD1 or TRBD2 (6 bases each). CDR1 and CDR2 from the germline V gene are MNHNY and SVGAGI (reference sequence). The CDR3 consists of 14 residues. V lost 6 bases, J lost 2 bases, and 14 bases lay in between. The CDR3: CASSRGTRTYEQYF. The CDR3 DNA follows: TGTGCCAGCAGCCGCGGGACACGTACCTACGAGCAGTACTTC.

This clonotype was recorded many times. CDR3 amino acids: CAWRTGGIGRSFF. The CDR3 DNA sequence: TGTGCCTGGAGGACAGGGGGGATTGGTAGGTCTTTCTTT. The chain carries TRBV30 and TRBJ1-1; 9 positions agree with TRBD1. V gave up 3 bases and J gave up 12 bases; unmatched junction bases: 11. The germline V gene encodes CDR1 GTSNPN and CDR2 SVGIG (reference sequence). CDR3 length equals 13 residues.

J is TRBJ2-7 and V is TRBV7-9, with 9 bases fitting TRBD2. With V trimmed by 2 bases and J by 3 bases, 5 bases remained unmatched. This CDR3 is built from 15 residues. Germline lookup yields CDR1 SEHNR and CDR2 FQNEAQ (reference sequence). CDR3 sequence reads: CASSLRTSELYEQYF. CDR3 sequence (DNA): TGTGCCAGCAGCTTACGGACTAGCGAGCTCTACGAGCAGTACTTC.

In regard to this clonotype: A read error is possible here, since a much larger clone lies one base away. CDR3 sequence: CASSEAIGTSGYEHYF. DNA for the CDR3: TGTGCCAGCAGTGAAGCGATCGGGACTAGCGGCTACGAGCATTACTTC. This chain links TRBV6-1 with TRBJ2-7, with 11 bases lining up with TRBD2. Per the germline V gene, CDR1 is MNHNS and CDR2 is SASEGT. There are 16 residues in the CDR3.

A word on this clonotype: Since a much larger clone is just one base distant, this may be a read error. V is TRBV6-6 and J is TRBJ1-5; D gene ambiguous. Germline assignment: CDR1 MNHNY and CDR2 SVGAGI (reference sequence). Trimming stripped 4 bases from V and 4 bases from J, with 11 bases between. The CDR3 loop spans 14 amino acids. CDR3 DNA sequence: TGTGCCAGCAGTTCGACGATAGGGAATCAGCCCCAGCATTTT. Encoded protein: CASSSTIGNQPQHF.

As regards this clonotype: A much larger clone lies one base from this, so it may be a read error. The gene calls are TRBV10-3 and TRBJ1-1; TRBD1 might be the D (6 bases). Trimming took 6 bases from V and 7 from J, leaving 15 bases between them. Germline CDR1 is ENHRY and CDR2 is SYGVKD. This CDR3 comprises 13 residues. The CDR3 loop reads CAIRDRDIIEAFF. CDR3 nucleotide sequence: TGTGCCATCAGGGACCGGGACATTATTGAAGCTTTCTTT.

The V and J genes are TRBV11-2 and TRBJ2-1; 8 bases are shared with TRBD1. Germline CDR1 reads SGHAT; CDR2 reads FQNNGV. This CDR3 region has 18 residues. The V segment lost 5 bases and the J segment 8 bases; nucleotides outside the gene matches: 20. In DNA form, the CDR3 reads TGTGCCAGCAGCGCGGGGCTCGCAGGGGGCTATATGACCGATGAGCAGTTCTTC. Its translation: CASSAGLAGGYMTDEQFF.

This clonotype has ten or more counts. CDR3 sequence reads: CASNVAGRGSGELFF. The CDR3 region has the DNA TGTGCCAGCAACGTAGCGGGAAGGGGGTCCGGGGAGCTGTTTTTT. This chain connects TRBV11-3 to TRBJ2-2, with 8 bases fitting TRBD2. Trimming at V came to 7 bases and at J to 6 bases, leaving 10 bases not matched to a gene. The length of the CDR3 is 15 residues. The V gene's germline CDR1 is SGHNT and CDR2 YENEEA.

Comments on this clonotype: A much larger clone lies a single base off, so this may be a read error. The J gene is TRBJ2-3, the V gene TRBV12-3 or TRBV12-4, with 16 bases lining up with TRBD2. The CDR3 spans 18 residues. The chain's CDR3 is CANSLGLAGGPVTDTQYF. The CDR3 nucleotides are TGTGCCAACAGTTTGGGACTAGCGGGAGGGCCTGTCACAGATACGCAGTATTTT.

With respect to this clonotype: Compared with germline, one end of the junction differs, possibly owing to a read error. The J gene is TRBJ2-1, the V gene TRBV11-1, with D possibly being TRBD1 or TRBD2 (5 bases each). Germline V lookup: CDR1 SGHAT, CDR2 FQDESV (reference sequence). The CDR3 is made up of 15 amino acids. The CDR3 region has the DNA TGTACCAGCAGCTTAATGTCTAGCCGGGGCAATGACCAGTTCTTC. Its translation: CTSSLMSSRGNDQFF.

Note on this clonotype: This may arise from a read error, as a much more abundant clone is one base away. The rearrangement uses TRBV2 and TRBJ2-5, with D perhaps assigned TRBD1 or TRBD2 (5 bases each). Trimming pared 10 bases from V and 5 bases from J, leaving 20 bases between. The CDR3 has 14 residues. Germline assignment: CDR1 SNHLY and CDR2 FYNNEI. CDR3 sequence reads: CAIRPGTYIETQYF. The CDR3 bases are TGTGCCATCAGGCCCGGGACGTATATCGAGACCCAGTACTTC. Looking up the rest from reference TRBV2 and TRBJ2-5 gives the full variable domain: EPEVTQTPSHQVTQMGQEVILRCVPISNHLYFYWYRQILGQKVEFLVSFYNNEISEKSEIFDDQFSVERPDGSNFTLKIRSTKLEDSAMYFCAIRPGTYIETQYFGPGTRLLVL.

Details on this clonotype: A much bigger clone sits one base away, suggesting this may be a read error. The chain links TRBV11-3 to TRBJ1-5; D gene ambiguous. The CDR3 has 11 residues. Germline V gene data show CDR1 as SGHNT and CDR2 as YENEEA. Here the CDR3 DNA reads TGTGCCAGCAACATCAATCAGCCCCGGCATTTT. This encodes CASNINQPRHF.

The chain couples TRBV28 to TRBJ1-1; D might be TRBD1 (5 bases). V was pared by 4 bases and J by 10 bases, with 16 bases between. Germline V gives CDR1 MDHEN, CDR2 SYDVKM. The CDR3 covers 13 residues. This chain's CDR3 is CASSSPTVVLAFF. The CDR3 DNA reads TGTGCCAGCAGTTCCCCGACAGTGGTACTAGCTTTCTTT. Based on the CDR3 plus reference TRBV28 and TRBJ1-1, the full variable domain is DVKVTQSSRYLVKRTGEKVFLECVQDMDHENMFWYRQDPGLGLRLIYFSYDVKMKEKGDIPEGYSVSREKKERFSLILESASTNQTSMYLCASSSPTVVLAFFGQGTRLTVV.

With regard to this clonotype: One end of the junction is discordant with germline, which a read error may explain. The rearrangement joins TRBV11-2 to TRBJ2-6; tentative D call: TRBD1 (5 bases). Per germline, CDR1 SGHAT and CDR2 FQNNGV. The CDR3 has 20 amino acids. For the CDR3, the DNA is TGCGCCAACAGCTTAGTGTCGCTGGGCAGGGTAGACTCTGGGGCCAACGTCCTGACTTTC. Encoded protein: CANSLVSLGRVDSGANVLTF.